The source of this T cell receptor (beta chain) is a study of molecular identifiers for immune sequencing clone quantification. Study-level points and caveats: Clones carrying above 20 RNA copies accounted for over 98% of effector molecules, under 1% in naive cells.

Germline assignment: CDR1 SGHAT and CDR2 FQNNGV. Trimming removed 4 bases from V and 4 bases from J, with 16 bases in between. The CDR3 is made up of 15 amino acids. In TCRdb, the PCR reads were re-called with MiXCR into one record per CDR3 protein. This table has about 640,000 distinct CDR3 sequences, 15% to 20% appearing once. This clonotype is a singleton in its sample. The antigen is unknown. A single base separates this from a much larger clone, so it may be a read error. The TCR comes from a human donor in good health. Some libraries in this study had Jurkat cell RNA spiked in. The rearrangement uses TRBV11-2 and TRBJ2-5; D is undetermined. Material: naive CD8+ T cells from blood, with Jurkat cell RNA spiked in. Subset specified: FACS-sorted CD8+CD4-CCR7+CD45RA+ naive T cells. The CDR3 DNA follows: TGTGCCAGCAGCTCAAGTGCGGATTGGACAGAGACCCAGTACTTC. The encoded protein is CASSSSADWTETQYF.